The TCR beta chain under discussion was sequenced for a study of CD8+CD57+ T cells in acquired aplastic anemia. Background on the study: Sorted CD4+ and CD8+ cell DNA averaged around 3.5 ug.

There are many counts of this clonotype. TCR beta VDJ combinations and CDR3 sequences were profiled from genomic DNA. TCRdb re-called the reads through MiXCR, storing one row per CDR3 protein. The repertoire consists of about 200,000 distinct CDR3 sequences, with over 55% occurring once and the leading ten covering about 60%. Previously, flow cytometry had revealed CD8+CD57+ cell expansion in the patients chosen for sequencing. Germline V gene lookup returns CDR1 MDHEN and CDR2 SYDVKM. The CDR3 is made up of 15 amino acids. Unmatched junction bases numbered 7, after V lost 6 bases and J lost 1 base. The rearrangement joins TRBV28 to TRBJ2-7, with 9 bases that match TRBD1. This clonotype was obtained from a human donor with aplastic anemia. Sample: sorted CD4+, CD8+, or CD8+CD57+ T cells (not recorded which) from PBMCs. The CDR3 is CASSPSGTGSYEQYF. For the CDR3, the DNA is TGTGCCAGCAGCCCGTCCGGGACAGGGTCCTACGAGCAGTACTTC.